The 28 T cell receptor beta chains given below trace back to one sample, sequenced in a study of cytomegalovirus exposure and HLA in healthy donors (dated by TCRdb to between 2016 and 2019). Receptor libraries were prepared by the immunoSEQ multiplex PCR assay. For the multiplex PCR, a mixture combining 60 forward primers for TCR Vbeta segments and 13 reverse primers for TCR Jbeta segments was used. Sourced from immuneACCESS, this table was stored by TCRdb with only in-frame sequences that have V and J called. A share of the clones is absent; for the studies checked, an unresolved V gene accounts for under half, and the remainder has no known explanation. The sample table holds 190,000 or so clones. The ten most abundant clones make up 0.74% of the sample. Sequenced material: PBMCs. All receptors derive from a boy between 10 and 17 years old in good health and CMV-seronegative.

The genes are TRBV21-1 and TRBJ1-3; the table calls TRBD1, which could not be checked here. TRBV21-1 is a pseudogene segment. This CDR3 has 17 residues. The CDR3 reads CASSKRARGWAGNTIYF. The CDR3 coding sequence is TGTGCCAGCAGCAAAAGGGCCAGGGGTTGGGCGGGAAACACCATATATTTT.

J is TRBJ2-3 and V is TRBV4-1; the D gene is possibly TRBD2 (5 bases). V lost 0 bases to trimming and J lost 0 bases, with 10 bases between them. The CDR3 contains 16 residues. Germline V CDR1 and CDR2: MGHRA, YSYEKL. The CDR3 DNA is TGCGCCAGCAGCCAAGAGGAGCGGAGGAGCACAGATACGCAGTATTTT. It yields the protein CASSQEERRSTDTQYF.

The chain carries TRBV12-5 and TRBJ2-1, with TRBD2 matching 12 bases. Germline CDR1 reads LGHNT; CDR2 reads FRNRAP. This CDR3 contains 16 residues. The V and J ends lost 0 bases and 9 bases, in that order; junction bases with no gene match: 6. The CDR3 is CASGLVLAGGRPEQFF. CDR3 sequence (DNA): TGTGCTAGTGGTTTGGTACTAGCGGGGGGCAGGCCTGAGCAGTTCTTC.

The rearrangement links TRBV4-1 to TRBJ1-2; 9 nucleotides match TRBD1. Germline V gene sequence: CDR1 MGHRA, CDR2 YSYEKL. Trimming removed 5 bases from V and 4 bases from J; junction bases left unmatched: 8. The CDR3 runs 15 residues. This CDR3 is CASSSRQGERYGYTF. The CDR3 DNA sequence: TGCGCCAGCAGCTCACGACAGGGGGAGCGCTATGGCTACACCTTC.

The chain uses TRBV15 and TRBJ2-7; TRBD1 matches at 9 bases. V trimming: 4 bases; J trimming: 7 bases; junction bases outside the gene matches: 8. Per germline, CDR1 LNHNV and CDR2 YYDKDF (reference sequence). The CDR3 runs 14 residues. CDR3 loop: CATSKVQGAYEQYF. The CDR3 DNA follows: TGTGCCACCAGCAAGGTACAGGGGGCGTATGAGCAGTACTTC.

In DNA form, the CDR3 reads TGTGCCAGCAGTAGGGACATTAGAAGAAACACCATATATTTT. Protein product: CASSRDIRRNTIYF. The chain employs TRBV6-5 and TRBJ1-3; a weak D match, TRBD1 (6 bases). Trimming pared 5 bases from V and 5 bases from J, leaving 13 bases between. This CDR3 has 14 amino acids. CDR1 and CDR2 from the germline V gene are MNHEY and SVGAGI.

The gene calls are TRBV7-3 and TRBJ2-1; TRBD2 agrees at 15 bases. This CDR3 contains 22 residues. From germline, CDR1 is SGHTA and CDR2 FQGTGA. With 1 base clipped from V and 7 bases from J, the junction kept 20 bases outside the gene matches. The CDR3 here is CASSLMPLRTSGGAGRRNEQFF. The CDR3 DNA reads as TGTGCCAGCAGCTTAATGCCGTTACGGACTAGCGGGGGGGCCGGGAGGAGGAATGAGCAGTTCTTC.

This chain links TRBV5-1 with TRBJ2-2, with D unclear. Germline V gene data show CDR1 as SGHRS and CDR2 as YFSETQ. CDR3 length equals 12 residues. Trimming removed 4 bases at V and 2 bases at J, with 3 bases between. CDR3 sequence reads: CASSVNTGELFF. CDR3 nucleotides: TGCGCCAGCAGCGTAAACACCGGGGAGCTGTTTTTT.

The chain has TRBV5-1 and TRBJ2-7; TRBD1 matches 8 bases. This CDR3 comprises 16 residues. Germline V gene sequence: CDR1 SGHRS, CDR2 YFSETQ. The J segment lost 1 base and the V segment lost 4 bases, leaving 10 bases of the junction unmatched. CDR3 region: CASSQNRQGTSYEQYF. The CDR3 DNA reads TGCGCCAGCAGCCAAAATAGACAGGGGACTTCCTACGAGCAGTACTTC.

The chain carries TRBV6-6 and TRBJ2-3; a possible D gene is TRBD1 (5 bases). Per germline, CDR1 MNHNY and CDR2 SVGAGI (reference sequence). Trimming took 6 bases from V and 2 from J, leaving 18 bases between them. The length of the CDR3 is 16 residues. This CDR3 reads CASSSARGRLTDTQYF. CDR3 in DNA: TGTGCCAGCAGCTCTGCTAGGGGAAGACTCACAGATACGCAGTATTTT.

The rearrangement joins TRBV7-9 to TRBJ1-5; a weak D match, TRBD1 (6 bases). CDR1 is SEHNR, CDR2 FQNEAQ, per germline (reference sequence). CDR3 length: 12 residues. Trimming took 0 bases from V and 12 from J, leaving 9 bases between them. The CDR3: CASSLAQGLQHF. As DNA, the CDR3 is TGTGCCAGCAGCTTAGCGCAGGGGCTCCAGCATTTT.

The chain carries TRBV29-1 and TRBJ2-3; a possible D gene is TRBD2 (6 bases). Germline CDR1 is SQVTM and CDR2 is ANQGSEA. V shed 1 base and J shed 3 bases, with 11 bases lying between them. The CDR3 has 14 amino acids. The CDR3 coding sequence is TGCAGCGTTGAAGTCGGTCTAGCGACAGATACGCAGTATTTT. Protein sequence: CSVEVGLATDTQYF.

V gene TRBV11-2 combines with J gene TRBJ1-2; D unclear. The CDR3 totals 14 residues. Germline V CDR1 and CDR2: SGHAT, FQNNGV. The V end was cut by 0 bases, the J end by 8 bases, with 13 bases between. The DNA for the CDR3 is TGTGCCAGCAGCTTAGATCTTAGTAACTGGGGCTACACCTTC. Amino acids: CASSLDLSNWGYTF.

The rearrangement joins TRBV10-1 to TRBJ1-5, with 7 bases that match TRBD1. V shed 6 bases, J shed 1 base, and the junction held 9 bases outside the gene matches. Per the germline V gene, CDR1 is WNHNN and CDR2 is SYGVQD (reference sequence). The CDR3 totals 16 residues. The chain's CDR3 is CASSFPDRASNQPQHF. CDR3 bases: TGCGCCAGCAGCTTCCCTGACAGGGCCAGCAATCAGCCCCAGCATTTT.

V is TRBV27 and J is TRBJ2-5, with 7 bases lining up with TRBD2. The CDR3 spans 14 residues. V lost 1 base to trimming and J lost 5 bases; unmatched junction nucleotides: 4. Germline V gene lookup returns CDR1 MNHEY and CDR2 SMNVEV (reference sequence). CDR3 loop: CASSLWEGAETQYF. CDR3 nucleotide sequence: TGTGCCAGCAGTTTATGGGAGGGCGCGGAGACCCAGTACTTC.

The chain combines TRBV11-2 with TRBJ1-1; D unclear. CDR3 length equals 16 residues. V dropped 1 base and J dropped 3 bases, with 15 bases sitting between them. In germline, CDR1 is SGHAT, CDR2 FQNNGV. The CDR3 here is CASSLGAGREDTEAFF. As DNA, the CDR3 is TGTGCCAGCAGCTTAGGGGCGGGAAGGGAGGACACTGAAGCTTTCTTT.

CDR3 sequence reads: CASSQSPGTYQPQHF. CDR3 bases: TGCGCCAGCAGCCAATCCCCGGGAACCTATCAGCCCCAGCATTTT. The chain joins TRBV4-1 to TRBJ1-5; the D is unclear. Germline V gene lookup returns CDR1 MGHRA and CDR2 YSYEKL. V shed 2 bases and J shed 5 bases, with 13 bases lying between them. The CDR3 has 15 amino acids.

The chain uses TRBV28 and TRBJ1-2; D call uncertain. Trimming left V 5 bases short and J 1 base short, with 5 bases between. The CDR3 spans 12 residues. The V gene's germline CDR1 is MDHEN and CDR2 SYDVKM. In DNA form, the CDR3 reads TGTGCCAGCAGTATAGATAACTATGGCTACACCTTC. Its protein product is CASSIDNYGYTF.

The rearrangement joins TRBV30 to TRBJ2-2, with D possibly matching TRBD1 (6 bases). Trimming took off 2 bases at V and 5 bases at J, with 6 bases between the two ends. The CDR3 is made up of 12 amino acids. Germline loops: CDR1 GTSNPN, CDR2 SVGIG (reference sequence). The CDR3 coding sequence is TGTGCCTGGAGTAGGGGGACCGGGGAGCTGTTTTTT. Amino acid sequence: CAWSRGTGELFF.

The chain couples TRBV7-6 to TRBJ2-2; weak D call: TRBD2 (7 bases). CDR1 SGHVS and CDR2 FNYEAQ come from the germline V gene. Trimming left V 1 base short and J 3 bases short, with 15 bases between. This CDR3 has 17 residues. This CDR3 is CASSLGGGSLHTGELFF. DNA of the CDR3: TGTGCCAGCAGCTTAGGGGGGGGCTCCCTTCACACCGGGGAGCTGTTTTTT.

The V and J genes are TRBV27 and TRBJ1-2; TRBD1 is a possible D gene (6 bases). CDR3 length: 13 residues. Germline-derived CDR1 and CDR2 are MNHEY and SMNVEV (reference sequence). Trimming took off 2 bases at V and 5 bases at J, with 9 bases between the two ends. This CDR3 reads CASSLTGFYGYTF. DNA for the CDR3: TGTGCCAGCAGTTTAACAGGGTTTTATGGCTACACCTTC.

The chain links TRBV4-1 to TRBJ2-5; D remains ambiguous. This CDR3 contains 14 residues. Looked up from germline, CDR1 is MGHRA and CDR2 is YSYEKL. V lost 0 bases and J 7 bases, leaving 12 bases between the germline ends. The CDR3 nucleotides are TGCGCCAGCAGCCAAGATCCCCTGGCGGCGACCCAGTACTTC. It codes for CASSQDPLAATQYF.

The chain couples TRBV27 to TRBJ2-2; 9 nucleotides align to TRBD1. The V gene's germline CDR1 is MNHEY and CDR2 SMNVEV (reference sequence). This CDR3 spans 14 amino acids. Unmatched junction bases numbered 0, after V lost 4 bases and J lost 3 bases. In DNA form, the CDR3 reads TGTGCCAGCAGTTGGACAGGGGACACCGGGGAGCTGTTTTTT. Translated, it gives CASSWTGDTGELFF.

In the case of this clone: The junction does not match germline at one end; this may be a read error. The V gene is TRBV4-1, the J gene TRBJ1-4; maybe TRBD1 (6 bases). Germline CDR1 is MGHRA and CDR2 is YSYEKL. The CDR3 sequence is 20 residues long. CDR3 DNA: TGCGCCAGCAGTGGAACAGGGCTCGATACTTTCCTAACCAATAATGAAAACCTGTTTTTT. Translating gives CASSGTGLDTFLTNNENLFF.

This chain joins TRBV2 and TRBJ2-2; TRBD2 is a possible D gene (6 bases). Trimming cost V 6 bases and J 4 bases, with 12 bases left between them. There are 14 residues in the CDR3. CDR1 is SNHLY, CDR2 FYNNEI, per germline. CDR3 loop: CASSRRGITGELFF. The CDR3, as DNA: TGTGCCAGCAGCAGGCGGGGAATCACCGGGGAGCTGTTTTTT. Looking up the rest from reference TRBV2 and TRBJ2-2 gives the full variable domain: EPEVTQTPSHQVTQMGQEVILRCVPISNHLYFYWYRQILGQKVEFLVSFYNNEISEKSEIFDDQFSVERPDGSNFTLKIRSTKLEDSAMYFCASSRRGITGELFFGEGSRLTVL.

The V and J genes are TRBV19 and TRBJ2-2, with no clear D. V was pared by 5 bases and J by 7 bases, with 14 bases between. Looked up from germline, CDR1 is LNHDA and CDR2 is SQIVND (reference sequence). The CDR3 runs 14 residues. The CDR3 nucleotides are TGTGCCAGTAGTCATCGGGTGGGTGGCGGGGAGCTGTTTTTT. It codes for CASSHRVGGGELFF.

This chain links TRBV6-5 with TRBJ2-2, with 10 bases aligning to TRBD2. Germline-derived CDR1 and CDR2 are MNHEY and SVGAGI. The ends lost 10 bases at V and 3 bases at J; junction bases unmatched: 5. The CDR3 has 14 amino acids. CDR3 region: CATGAGGYTGELFF. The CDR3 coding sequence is TGTGCCACAGGAGCGGGGGGGTACACCGGGGAGCTGTTTTTT.

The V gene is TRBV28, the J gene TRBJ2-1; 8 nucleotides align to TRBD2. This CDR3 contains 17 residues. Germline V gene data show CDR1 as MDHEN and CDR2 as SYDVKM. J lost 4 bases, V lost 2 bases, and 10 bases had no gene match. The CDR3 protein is CASSLGVGAGEYNEQFF. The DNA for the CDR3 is TGTGCCAGCAGTTTAGGGGTAGGAGCGGGGGAATACAATGAGCAGTTCTTC.